What follows are 31 T cell receptor beta chains derived from one specimen sequenced in a study of blood T cell repertoires in COVID-19. The data were produced by immunoSEQ multiplex PCR, yet TCRdb's version contains in-frame clones alone and is incomplete. The sample yields fewer than 200,000 clones, 70% to 90% seen once. Sequenced material: peripheral blood. These receptors were taken from a man in his 60s with active or convalescent COVID-19.

The sample holds one count of this clone. This chain uses TRBV19 with TRBJ1-2; D unresolved. The CDR3 is 13 residues long. The V end lost 3 bases, the J end lost 6 bases, and 11 bases lay between the germline ends. CDR1 is LNHDA, CDR2 SQIVND, per germline (reference sequence). This chain's CDR3 is CASSIPRVDGYTF. The CDR3 DNA reads TGTGCCAGTAGTATTCCTCGGGTTGATGGCTACACCTTC. Combining the CDR3 with reference TRBV19 and TRBJ1-2 gives the whole variable domain DGGITQSPKYLFRKEGQNVTLSCEQNLNHDAMYWYRQDPGQGLRLIYYSQIVNDFQKGDIAEGYSVSREKKESFPLTVTSAQKNPTAFYLCASSIPRVDGYTFGSGTRLTVV.

J is TRBJ2-5 and V is TRBV6-5; D is ambiguous. The CDR3 length is 13 residues. The germline CDR1 and CDR2 sequences are MNHEY and SVGAGI. V was trimmed by 6 bases and J by 1 base, leaving 9 bases between them. The CDR3 nucleotides are TGTGCCAGCAGATTGCCGGGCCAAGAGACCCAGTACTTC. It yields the protein CASRLPGQETQYF.

The rearrangement links TRBV18 to TRBJ2-6; 12 bases are a match to TRBD1. V lost 3 bases to trimming and J lost 2 bases; unmatched junction nucleotides: 5. The CDR3 length is 18 residues. Germline-derived CDR1 and CDR2 are KGHSH and LQKENI. CDR3: CASSPPGQGAAGANVLTF. DNA of the CDR3: TGTGCCAGCTCACCCCCGGGACAGGGGGCGGCTGGGGCCAACGTCCTGACTTTC.

This clone is a singleton in its sample. V and J are TRBV18 and TRBJ1-2, with 7 nucleotides matching TRBD1. The CDR3 contains 14 residues. J gave up 4 bases and V 1 base, and 3 bases lay outside the gene matches. Germline V gene sequence: CDR1 KGHSH, CDR2 LQKENI. This CDR3 reads CASSPLQGGYGYTF. The DNA of the CDR3 is TGTGCCAGCTCACCACTGCAGGGGGGCTATGGCTACACCTTC.

The V gene is TRBV2, the J gene TRBJ2-2; 9 bases match TRBD2. After removal of 7 bases from V and 5 bases from J, the junction contained 5 bases not matched to a gene. Germline CDR1 SNHLY, CDR2 FYNNEI. The CDR3 is 14 amino acids. CDR3 amino acids: CASTETSGTGELFF. In DNA, the CDR3 is TGTGCCAGCACAGAGACTAGCGGTACCGGGGAGCTGTTTTTT.

This chain joins TRBV7-2 and TRBJ2-7, with 9 nucleotides matching TRBD2. The germline V gene has CDR1 SGHTA and CDR2 FQGNSA. CDR3 length: 15 amino acids. The trim removed 0 bases at V and 2 bases at J, leaving 2 bases unmatched. CDR3 bases: TGTGCCAGCAGCTTAGCTCCTAGCGGGACCTACGAGCAGTACTTC. Translating gives CASSLAPSGTYEQYF.

The chain combines TRBV7-2 with TRBJ1-4; no firm D call. Germline V CDR1 and CDR2: SGHTA, FQGNSA. The germline V and J ends were trimmed by 3 bases and 7 bases, with 9 bases remaining between them. This CDR3 region has 13 residues. The CDR3: CASSFRGSEKLFF. The CDR3 nucleotides are TGTGCCAGCAGCTTCCGGGGTAGTGAAAAACTGTTTTTT.

This clone occurred once. V usage is TRBV29-1 and J usage is TRBJ2-7; D is perhaps TRBD1 (5 bases). Trimming took off 0 bases at V and 6 bases at J, with 12 bases between the two ends. The CDR3 is 13 residues long. The V gene's germline CDR1 is SQVTM and CDR2 ANQGSEA. The CDR3 region is CSVEDLGAGEQYF. The CDR3 nucleotides are TGCAGCGTTGAAGATCTTGGGGCAGGCGAGCAGTACTTC.

The J gene is TRBJ1-6, the V gene TRBV24-1; D gene uncertain. This CDR3 is 15 amino acids long. Trimming cost V 4 bases and J 7 bases, with 13 bases left between them. CDR1 KGHDR and CDR2 SFDVKD come from the germline V gene. CDR3 coding DNA: TGTGCCACCAGTGAAGGAGGCGTGACGAATTCACCCCTCCACTTT. Its protein product is CATSEGGVTNSPLHF.

This clone was picked up one time. The V and J genes are TRBV7-9 and TRBJ2-1, with a possible D match to TRBD2 (6 bases). With 5 bases removed from V and 4 bases from J, the gap between germline ends came to 18 bases. Germline values: CDR1 SEHNR, CDR2 FQNEAQ (reference sequence). CDR3 size: 16 residues. The DNA for the CDR3 is TGTGCCAGCAGCATCCCCGTTAGCGGATTGTACAATGAGCAGTTCTTC. As protein: CASSIPVSGLYNEQFF.

At least ten counts were recorded for this clone. The gene calls are TRBV7-9 and TRBJ1-2; D unresolved. The CDR3 spans 16 residues. V was cut by 5 bases and J by 5 bases, with 21 bases left in between. Germline V CDR1 and CDR2: SEHNR, FQNEAQ (reference sequence). CDR3 in amino acids: CASSDTQYISRYGYTF. The CDR3 coding sequence is TGTGCCAGCAGCGACACCCAGTATATCAGTAGATATGGCTACACCTTC.

This CDR3 reads CASSPGTGGRNTIYF. CDR3 sequence (DNA): TGTGCCAGCAGCCCCGGGACAGGGGGCCGAAACACCATATATTTT. The gene calls are TRBV3-1 (or the pseudogene TRBV3-2) and TRBJ1-3; 12 bases map to TRBD1. V dropped 4 bases and J dropped 5; count of bases not matched to a gene: 3. From germline, CDR1 is LGHDT and CDR2 YNNKEL (reference sequence). The CDR3 length is 15 residues.

This sequence joins TRBV24-1 and TRBJ1-1; TRBD1 aligns across 7 bases. The CDR3 is made up of 15 amino acids. V shed 4 bases, J shed 5 bases, and the junction held 9 bases outside the gene matches. Germline loops: CDR1 KGHDR, CDR2 SFDVKD. CDR3 loop: CATSDSRQGFTEAFF. CDR3 DNA sequence: TGTGCCACCAGTGACAGCCGACAGGGCTTTACTGAAGCTTTCTTT.

V and J are TRBV5-5 and TRBJ2-2; D might be TRBD1 (6 bases). The CDR3 extends over 15 amino acids. The germline CDR1 and CDR2 sequences are SGHKS and YYEKEE (reference sequence). The ends were cut back, 0 bases at V and 4 bases at J, with 10 bases in the middle. The CDR3 DNA sequence: TGTGCCAGCAGCTTGGGTCTCAGGGGCACCGGGGAGCTGTTTTTT. Protein product: CASSLGLRGTGELFF.

The genes are TRBV2 and TRBJ1-2; D perhaps matches TRBD1 (6 bases). In germline, CDR1 is SNHLY, CDR2 FYNNEI. This CDR3 has 15 amino acids. V was trimmed by 5 bases and J by 2 bases, leaving 15 bases between them. The CDR3 spells CASSLTGHPNYGYTF. The CDR3 coding sequence is TGTGCCAGCAGTCTTACGGGACACCCAAACTATGGCTACACCTTC.

This clone was seen once. The rearrangement uses TRBV2 and TRBJ2-7; unclear D gene. Trimming pared 7 bases from V and 1 base from J, leaving 5 bases between. This CDR3 spans 11 amino acids. Germline V gene data show CDR1 as SNHLY and CDR2 as FYNNEI. The CDR3, as DNA: TGTGCCAGCACAGGATCCTACGAGCAGTACTTC. It codes for CASTGSYEQYF.

The chain carries TRBV11-2 and TRBJ1-1; 8 nucleotides align to TRBD1. From germline, CDR1 is SGHAT and CDR2 FQNNGV. CDR3 length equals 13 residues. Losses at the gene ends were 5 bases for V and 4 bases for J; bases not matched to a gene: 3. CDR3 DNA sequence: TGTGCCAGCAGCAGGGACAGGATCACTGAAGCTTTCTTT. This gives the protein CASSRDRITEAFF. Supplemented by reference TRBV11-2 and TRBJ1-1, the full variable domain reads EAGVAQSPRYKIIEKRQSVAFWCNPISGHATLYWYQQILGQGPKLLIQFQNNGVVDDSQLPKDRFSAERLKGVDSTLKIQPAKLEDSAVYLCASSRDRITEAFFGQGTRLTVV.

With respect to this clone: Germline and junction disagree at one end, which may indicate a read error. The rearrangement uses TRBV3-1 (or the pseudogene TRBV3-2) and TRBJ1-6; 7 positions agree with TRBD1. This CDR3 is built from 13 residues. Germline V gene lookup returns CDR1 LGHDT and CDR2 YNNKEL (reference sequence). The CDR3 coding sequence is TGTGCCAGCAGCCAAGGAGGCAGGGGGTCATTAGACTTT. Its translation: CASSQGGRGSLDF.

V gene TRBV18 combines with J gene TRBJ1-3, with D possibly matching TRBD1 (5 bases). V lost 4 bases and J lost 4, with 11 bases in between. The germline V gene has CDR1 KGHSH and CDR2 LQKENI. The CDR3 is 14 residues long. The CDR3 loop is CASSLSQGGNTIYF. The CDR3 bases are TGTGCCAGCTCACTATCTCAGGGAGGAAACACCATATATTTT.

This clone was seen more than once but under ten times. The DNA of the CDR3 is TGTGCCAGCAGTTTAACTCTAAGGGGGCTCTACGAGCAGTACTTC. Protein sequence: CASSLTLRGLYEQYF. The chain couples TRBV27 to TRBJ2-7; TRBD1 aligns across 7 bases. The J segment lost 3 bases and the V segment lost 2 bases, leaving 7 bases of the junction unmatched. The CDR3 totals 15 residues. In germline, CDR1 is MNHEY, CDR2 SMNVEV (reference sequence).

With regard to this clone: Mismatch with germline at one junction end may stem from a read error. The gene calls are TRBV2 and TRBJ2-7; D is possibly TRBD1 (6 bases). The germline gives CDR1 SNHLY, CDR2 FYNNEI. This CDR3 comprises 12 residues. The CDR3 sequence: CATSYRAHEQYF. The DNA for the CDR3 is TGTGCCACCAGTTACAGGGCCCACGAGCAGTACTTC.

The chain carries TRBV5-4 and TRBJ1-2, with 11 nucleotides matching TRBD1. The CDR3 length is 14 residues. The germline V gene encodes CDR1 SGHNT and CDR2 YYREEE (reference sequence). V lost 4 bases and J lost 7; bases outside the gene matches: 6. The CDR3 coding sequence is TGTGCCAGCAGCACAGGACAGGGGGCTACTGGCTACACCTTC. Amino acid sequence: CASSTGQGATGYTF.

The chain links TRBV10-2 to TRBJ1-6, with unresolved D. V was cut by 6 bases and J by 2 bases, with 14 bases left in between. CDR1 WSHSY and CDR2 SAAADI come from the germline V gene. The CDR3 is 16 residues long. Here the CDR3 DNA reads TGCGCCAGCAGCCATGCTGTCGGGGCCTATAATTCACCCCTCCACTTT. Encoded protein: CASSHAVGAYNSPLHF.

The chain recombines TRBV7-9 with TRBJ1-6; 9 bases are a match to TRBD1. In germline, CDR1 is SEHNR, CDR2 FQNEAQ (reference sequence). The J segment lost 8 bases and the V segment lost 11 bases, leaving 7 bases of the junction unmatched. CDR3 length equals 13 residues. DNA for the CDR3: TGTGCCGGAAGAGGGACAGGGTATTCACCCCTCCACTTT. This codes for CAGRGTGYSPLHF. The full variable domain, rest sourced from reference TRBV7-9 and TRBJ1-6, is DTGVSQNPRHKITKRGQNVTFRCDPISEHNRLYWYRQTLGQGPEFLTYFQNEAQLEKSRLLSDRFSAERPKGSFSTLEIQRTEQGDSAMYLCAGRGTGYSPLHFGNGTRLTVT.

The chain carries TRBV7-8 and TRBJ1-5, with 7 bases matching TRBD1. CDR3 length: 16 residues. V lost 5 bases and J lost 1; bases outside the gene matches: 8. Germline assignment: CDR1 SGHVS and CDR2 FQNEAQ. The CDR3 is CASSAPSGQSNQPQHF. CDR3 coding DNA: TGTGCCAGCAGCGCACCCTCGGGACAGAGCAATCAGCCCCAGCATTTT.

The chain is built from TRBV21-1 and TRBJ1-1; no DNA check was done on the table's D call, TRBD1. TRBV21-1 corresponds to a pseudogene. The CDR3 length is 16 residues. This chain's CDR3 is CASSKEGDRMNTEAFF. The CDR3 DNA sequence: TGTGCCAGCAGCAAAGAAGGGGACAGGATGAACACTGAAGCTTTCTTT.

The chain carries TRBV9 and TRBJ1-6, with D tentatively TRBD1 (5 bases). Trimming pared 0 bases from V and 0 bases from J, leaving 16 bases between. The germline V gene has CDR1 SGDLS and CDR2 YYNGEE. The CDR3 has 19 residues. CDR3 protein: CASSVGDRLFGSYNSPLHF. CDR3 in DNA: TGTGCCAGCAGCGTAGGTGACAGACTTTTCGGCTCCTATAATTCACCCCTCCACTTT.

V usage is TRBV3-1 (or the pseudogene TRBV3-2) and J usage is TRBJ2-5; TRBD1 agrees at 10 bases. The CDR3 has 16 residues. The germline V gene has CDR1 LGHDT and CDR2 YNNKEL (reference sequence). V was pared by 5 bases and J by 3 bases, with 9 bases of the junction left unmatched. The CDR3 sequence: CASSSTDGTGEETQYF. The DNA of the CDR3 is TGTGCCAGCAGCTCCACAGACGGGACAGGGGAAGAGACCCAGTACTTC.

The CDR3 DNA is TGTGCCAGCCCCCAGGACAGGGCGGCAAACTATGGCTACACCTTC. Translating gives CASPQDRAANYGYTF. The chain joins TRBV2 to TRBJ1-2; TRBD1 agrees at 8 bases. J was trimmed by 2 bases and V by 8 bases; bases with no gene match: 10. Germline loops: CDR1 SNHLY, CDR2 FYNNEI. This CDR3 spans 15 amino acids.

The chain links TRBV7-3 to TRBJ2-7, with TRBD1 matching 9 bases. With V trimmed by 7 bases and J by 1 base, 5 bases remained unmatched. CDR1 and CDR2 (germline): SGHTA, FQGTGA. The CDR3 consists of 14 residues. The DNA for the CDR3 is TGTGCCAGCAAACAGGGGGCGGCATCCTACGAGCAGTACTTC. Translation gives CASKQGAASYEQYF.

The chain links TRBV27 to TRBJ2-7; 11 bases match TRBD1. CDR3 length: 15 residues. CDR1 MNHEY and CDR2 SMNVEV come from the germline V gene (reference sequence). The junction had 5 bases not matched to a gene; V was cut back by 4 bases and J by 3 bases. CDR3 residues: CASSSRTGGVYEQYF. The CDR3 DNA is TGTGCCAGCAGTTCACGGACAGGGGGCGTCTACGAGCAGTACTTC.